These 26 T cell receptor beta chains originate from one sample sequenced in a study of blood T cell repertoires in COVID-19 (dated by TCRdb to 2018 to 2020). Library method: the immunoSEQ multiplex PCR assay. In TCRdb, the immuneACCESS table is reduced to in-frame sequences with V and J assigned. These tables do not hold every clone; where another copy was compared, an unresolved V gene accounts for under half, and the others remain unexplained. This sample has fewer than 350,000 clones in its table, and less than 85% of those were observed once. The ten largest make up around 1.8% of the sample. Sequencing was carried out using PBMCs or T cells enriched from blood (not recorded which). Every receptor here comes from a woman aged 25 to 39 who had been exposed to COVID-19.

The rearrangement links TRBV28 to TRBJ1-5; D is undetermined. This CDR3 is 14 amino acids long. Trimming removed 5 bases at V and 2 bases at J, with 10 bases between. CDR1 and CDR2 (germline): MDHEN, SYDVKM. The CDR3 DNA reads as TGTGCCAGCAGTCCATCCGGGGGCAATCAGCCCCAGCATTTT. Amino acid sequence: CASSPSGGNQPQHF.

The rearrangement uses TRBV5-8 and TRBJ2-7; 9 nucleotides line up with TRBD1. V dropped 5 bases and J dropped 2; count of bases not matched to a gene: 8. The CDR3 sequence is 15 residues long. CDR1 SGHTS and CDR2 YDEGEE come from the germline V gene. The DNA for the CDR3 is TGTGCCAGCAGATTGCCGGGACAGGGCACCTACGAGCAGTACTTC. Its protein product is CASRLPGQGTYEQYF. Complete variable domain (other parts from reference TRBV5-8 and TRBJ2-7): EAGVTQSPTHLIKTRGQQATLRCSPISGHTSVYWYQQALGLGLQFLLWYDEGEERNRGNFPPRFSGRQFPNYSSELNVNALELEDSALYLCASRLPGQGTYEQYFGPGTRLTVT.

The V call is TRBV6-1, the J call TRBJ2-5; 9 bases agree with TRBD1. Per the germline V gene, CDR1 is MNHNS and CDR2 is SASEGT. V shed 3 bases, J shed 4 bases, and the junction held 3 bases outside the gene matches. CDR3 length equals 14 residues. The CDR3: CASSDRTGVETQYF. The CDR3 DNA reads TGTGCCAGCAGTGATCGGACAGGGGTAGAGACCCAGTACTTC.

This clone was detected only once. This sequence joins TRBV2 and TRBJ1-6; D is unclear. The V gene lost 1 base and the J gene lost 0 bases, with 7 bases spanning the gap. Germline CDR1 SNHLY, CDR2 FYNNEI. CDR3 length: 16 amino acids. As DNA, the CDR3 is TGTGCCAGCAGTGAAGGTGGGCTCTCCTATAATTCACCCCTCCACTTT. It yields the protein CASSEGGLSYNSPLHF.

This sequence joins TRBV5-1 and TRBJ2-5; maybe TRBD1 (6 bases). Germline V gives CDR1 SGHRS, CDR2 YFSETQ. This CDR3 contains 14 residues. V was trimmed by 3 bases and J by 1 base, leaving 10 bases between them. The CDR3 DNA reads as TGCGCCAGCAGCTCATCAGGGGCCCAAGAGACCCAGTACTTC. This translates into CASSSSGAQETQYF.

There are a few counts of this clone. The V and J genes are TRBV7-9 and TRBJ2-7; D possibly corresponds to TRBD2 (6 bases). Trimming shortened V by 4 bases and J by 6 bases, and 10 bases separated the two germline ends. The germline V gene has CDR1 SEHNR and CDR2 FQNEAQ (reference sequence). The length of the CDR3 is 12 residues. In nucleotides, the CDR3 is TGTGCCAGCAGCTCCGGGGGACCCGAGCAGTACTTC. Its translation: CASSSGGPEQYF.

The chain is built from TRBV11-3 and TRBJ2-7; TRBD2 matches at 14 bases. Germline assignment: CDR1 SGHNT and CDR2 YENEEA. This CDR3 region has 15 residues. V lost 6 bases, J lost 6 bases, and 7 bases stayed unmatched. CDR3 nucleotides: TGTGCCAGCAGTTCCACGGGACTAGCGGGAGTCGAGCAGTACTTC. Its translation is CASSSTGLAGVEQYF.

CDR3 region: CARGGGRAYEQYF. The CDR3 DNA reads TGTGCCCGTGGGGGCGGCCGCGCCTACGAGCAGTACTTC. This chain links TRBV6-8 with TRBJ2-7; D is possibly TRBD1 (6 bases). This CDR3 comprises 13 residues. CDR1 and CDR2 (germline): MNHGY, SAAAGT. V was cut by 11 bases and J by 2 bases, with 16 bases left in between.

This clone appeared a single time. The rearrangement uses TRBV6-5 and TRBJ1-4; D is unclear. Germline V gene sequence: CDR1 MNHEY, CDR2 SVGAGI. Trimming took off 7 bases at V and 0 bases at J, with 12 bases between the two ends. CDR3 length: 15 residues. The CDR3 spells CASTKDRATNEKLFF. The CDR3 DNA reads TGTGCCAGCACCAAAGACCGGGCAACTAATGAAAAACTGTTTTTT.

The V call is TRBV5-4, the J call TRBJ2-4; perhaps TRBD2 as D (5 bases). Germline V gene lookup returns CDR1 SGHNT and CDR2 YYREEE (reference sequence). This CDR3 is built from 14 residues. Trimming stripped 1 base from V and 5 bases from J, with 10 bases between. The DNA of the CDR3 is TGTGCCAGCAGCTTGTCTTTCGGGGAAAACATTCAGTACTTC. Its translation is CASSLSFGENIQYF.

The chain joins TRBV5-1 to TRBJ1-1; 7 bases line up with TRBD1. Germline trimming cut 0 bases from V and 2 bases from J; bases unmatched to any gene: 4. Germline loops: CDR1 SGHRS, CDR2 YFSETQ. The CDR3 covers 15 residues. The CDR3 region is CASSLEGTVNTEAFF. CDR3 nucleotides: TGCGCCAGCAGCTTGGAGGGGACAGTAAACACTGAAGCTTTCTTT.

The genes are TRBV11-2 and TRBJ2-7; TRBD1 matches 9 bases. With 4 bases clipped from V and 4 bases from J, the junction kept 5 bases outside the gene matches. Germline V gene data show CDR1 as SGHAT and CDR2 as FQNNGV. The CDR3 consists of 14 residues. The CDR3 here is CASSSRQGEYEQYF. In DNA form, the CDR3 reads TGTGCCAGCAGCTCCAGACAGGGGGAATACGAGCAGTACTTC. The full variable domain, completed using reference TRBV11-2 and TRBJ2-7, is EAGVAQSPRYKIIEKRQSVAFWCNPISGHATLYWYQQILGQGPKLLIQFQNNGVVDDSQLPKDRFSAERLKGVDSTLKIQPAKLEDSAVYLCASSSRQGEYEQYFGPGTRLTVT.

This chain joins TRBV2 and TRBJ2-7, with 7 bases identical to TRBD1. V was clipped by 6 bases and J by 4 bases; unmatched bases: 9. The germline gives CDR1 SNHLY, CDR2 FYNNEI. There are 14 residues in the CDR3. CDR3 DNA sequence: TGTGCCAGCAGCCCTGGGAACAGGGGTTACGAGCAGTACTTC. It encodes CASSPGNRGYEQYF.

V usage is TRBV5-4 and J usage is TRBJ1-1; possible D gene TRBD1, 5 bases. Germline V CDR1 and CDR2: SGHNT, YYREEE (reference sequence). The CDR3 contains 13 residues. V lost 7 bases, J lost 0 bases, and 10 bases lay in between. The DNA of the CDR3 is TGTGCCAGCTTCGACAGAGTGAACACTGAAGCTTTCTTT. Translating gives CASFDRVNTEAFF. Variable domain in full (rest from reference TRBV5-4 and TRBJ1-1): ETGVTQSPTHLIKTRGQQVTLRCSSQSGHNTVSWYQQALGQGPQFIFQYYREEENGRGNFPPRFSGLQFPNYSSELNVNALELDDSALYLCASFDRVNTEAFFGQGTRLTVV.

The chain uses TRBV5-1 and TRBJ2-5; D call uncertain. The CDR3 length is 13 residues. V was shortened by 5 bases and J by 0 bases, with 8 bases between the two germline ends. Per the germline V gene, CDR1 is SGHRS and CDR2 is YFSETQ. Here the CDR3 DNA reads TGCGCCAGCAGTCGAGACAACCAAGAGACCCAGTACTTC. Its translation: CASSRDNQETQYF.

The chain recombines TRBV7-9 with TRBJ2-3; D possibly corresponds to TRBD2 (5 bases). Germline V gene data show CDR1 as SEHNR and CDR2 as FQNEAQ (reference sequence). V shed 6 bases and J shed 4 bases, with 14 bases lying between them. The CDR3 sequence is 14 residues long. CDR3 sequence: CASREGSASDTQYF. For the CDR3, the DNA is TGTGCCAGCAGAGAGGGATCGGCCTCAGATACGCAGTATTTT.

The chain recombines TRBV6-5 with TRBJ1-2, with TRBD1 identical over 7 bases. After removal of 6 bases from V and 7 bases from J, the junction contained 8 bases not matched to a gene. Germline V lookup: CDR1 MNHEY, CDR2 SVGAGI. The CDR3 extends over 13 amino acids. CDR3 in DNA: TGTGCCAGCAGCCCCACAGGGGTGAGTGGCTACACCTTC. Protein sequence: CASSPTGVSGYTF.

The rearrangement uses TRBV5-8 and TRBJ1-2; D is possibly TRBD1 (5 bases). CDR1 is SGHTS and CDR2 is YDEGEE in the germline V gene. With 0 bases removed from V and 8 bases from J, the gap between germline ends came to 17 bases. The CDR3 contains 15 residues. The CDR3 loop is CASSLASRTTGGYTF. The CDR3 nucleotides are TGTGCCAGCAGCTTGGCATCGAGGACAACCGGGGGCTACACCTTC.

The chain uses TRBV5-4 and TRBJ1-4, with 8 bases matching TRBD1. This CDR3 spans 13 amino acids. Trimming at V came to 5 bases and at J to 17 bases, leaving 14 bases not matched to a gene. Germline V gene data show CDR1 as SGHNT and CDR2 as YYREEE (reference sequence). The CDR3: CASSRSLTGENFF. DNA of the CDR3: TGTGCCAGCAGTCGAAGTTTGACAGGGGAAAATTTTTTT.

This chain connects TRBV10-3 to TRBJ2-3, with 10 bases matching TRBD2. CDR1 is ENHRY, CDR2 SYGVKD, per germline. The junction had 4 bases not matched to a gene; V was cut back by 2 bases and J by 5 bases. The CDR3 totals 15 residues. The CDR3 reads CAISERASGGDTQYF. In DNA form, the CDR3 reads TGTGCCATCAGTGAGAGGGCTAGCGGGGGAGATACGCAGTATTTT.

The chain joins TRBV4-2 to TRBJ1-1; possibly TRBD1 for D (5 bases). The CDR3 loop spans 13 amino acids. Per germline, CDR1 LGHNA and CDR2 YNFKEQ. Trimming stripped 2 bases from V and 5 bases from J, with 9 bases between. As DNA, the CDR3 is TGTGCCAGCAGCCAATCCAGGGATACTGAAGCTTTCTTT. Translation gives CASSQSRDTEAFF.

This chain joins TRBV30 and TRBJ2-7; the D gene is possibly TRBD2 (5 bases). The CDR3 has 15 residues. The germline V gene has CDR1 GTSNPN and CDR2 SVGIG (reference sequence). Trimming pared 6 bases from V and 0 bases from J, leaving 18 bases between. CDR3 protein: CACKNIAINSYEQYF. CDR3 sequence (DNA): TGTGCCTGCAAAAACATAGCGATTAACTCCTACGAGCAGTACTTC.

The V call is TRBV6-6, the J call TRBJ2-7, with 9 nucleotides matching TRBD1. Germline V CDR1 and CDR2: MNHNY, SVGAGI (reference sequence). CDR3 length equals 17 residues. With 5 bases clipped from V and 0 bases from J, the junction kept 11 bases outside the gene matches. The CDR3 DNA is TGTGCCAGCAGTCGAAAGGGGACAGGGAAGTACTCCTACGAGCAGTACTTC. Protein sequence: CASSRKGTGKYSYEQYF.

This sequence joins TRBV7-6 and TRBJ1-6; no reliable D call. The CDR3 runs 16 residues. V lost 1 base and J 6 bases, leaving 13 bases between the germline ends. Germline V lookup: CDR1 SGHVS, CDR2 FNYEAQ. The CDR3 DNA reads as TGTGCCAGCAGCTTAGAGAGCAACCGAATTAATTCACCCCTCCACTTT. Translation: CASSLESNRINSPLHF.

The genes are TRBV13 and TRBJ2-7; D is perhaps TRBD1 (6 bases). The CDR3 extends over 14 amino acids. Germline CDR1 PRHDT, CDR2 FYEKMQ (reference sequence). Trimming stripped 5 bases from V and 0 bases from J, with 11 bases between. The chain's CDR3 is CASSQGGYSYEQYF. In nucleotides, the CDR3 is TGTGCCAGCAGCCAAGGGGGTTACTCCTACGAGCAGTACTTC.

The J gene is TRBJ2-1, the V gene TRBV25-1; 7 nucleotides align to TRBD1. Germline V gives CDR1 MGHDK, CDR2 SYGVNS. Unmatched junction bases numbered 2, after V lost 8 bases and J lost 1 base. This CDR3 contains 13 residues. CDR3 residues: CASGDRSYNEQFF. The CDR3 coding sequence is TGTGCCAGCGGGGACAGATCCTACAATGAGCAGTTCTTC.